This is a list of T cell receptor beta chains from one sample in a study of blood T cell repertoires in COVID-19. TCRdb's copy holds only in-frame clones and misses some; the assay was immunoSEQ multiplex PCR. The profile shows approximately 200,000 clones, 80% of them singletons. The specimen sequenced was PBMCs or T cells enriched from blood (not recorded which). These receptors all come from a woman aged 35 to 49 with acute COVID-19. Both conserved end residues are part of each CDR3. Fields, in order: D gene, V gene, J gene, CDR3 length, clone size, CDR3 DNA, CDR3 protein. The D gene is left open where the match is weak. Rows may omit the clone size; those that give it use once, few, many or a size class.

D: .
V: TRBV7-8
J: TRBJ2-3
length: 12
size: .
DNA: TGTGCCAGCAGCCAAGGGGTAGATACGCAGTATTTT
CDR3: CASSQGVDTQYF

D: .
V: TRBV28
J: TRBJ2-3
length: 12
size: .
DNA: TGTGCCAGCAGTCCTGTACAGGATACGCAGTATTTT
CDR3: CASSPVQDTQYF

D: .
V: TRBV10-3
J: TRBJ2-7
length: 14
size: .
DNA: TGTGCCATCAGTTTATCAGGAGGGGACTACGAGCAGTACTTC
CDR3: CAISLSGGDYEQYF

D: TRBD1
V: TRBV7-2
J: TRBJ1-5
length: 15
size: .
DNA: TGTGCCAGCAGCTTAGTCGTCAGGGGGAATCAGCCCCAGCATTTT
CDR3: CASSLVVRGNQPQHF

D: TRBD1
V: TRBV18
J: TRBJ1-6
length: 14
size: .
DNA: TGTGCCAGCTCCCTGGGGACAGGGTCTTCACCCCTCCACTTT
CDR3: CASSLGTGSSPLHF

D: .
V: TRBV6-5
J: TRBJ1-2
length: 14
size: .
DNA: TGTGCCAGCAGTTCGACAGCTTCAAACTATGGCTACACCTTC
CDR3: CASSSTASNYGYTF

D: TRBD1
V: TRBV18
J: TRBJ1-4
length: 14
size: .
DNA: TGTGCCAGCTCACTGGGACAGGGAAATGAAAAACTGTTTTTT
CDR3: CASSLGQGNEKLFF

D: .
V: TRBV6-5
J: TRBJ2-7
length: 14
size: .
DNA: TGTGCCAGCAGTCTCCGGGACTCAACCTACGAGCAGTACTTC
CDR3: CASSLRDSTYEQYF

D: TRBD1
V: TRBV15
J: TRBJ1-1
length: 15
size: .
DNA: TGTGCCACCAGCGCGACAGGGGGCCCTTCTTCTGAAGCTTTCTTT
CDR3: CATSATGGPSSEAFF

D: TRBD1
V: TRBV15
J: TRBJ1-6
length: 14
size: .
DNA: TGTGCCACCAGCACTGCAGGGGGCGCGACACCCCTCCACTTT
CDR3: CATSTAGGATPLHF

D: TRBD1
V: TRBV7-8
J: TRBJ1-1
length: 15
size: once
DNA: TGTGCCAGCAGCTTAGTGGGTACAGGGGACACTGAAGCTTTCTTT
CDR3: CASSLVGTGDTEAFF

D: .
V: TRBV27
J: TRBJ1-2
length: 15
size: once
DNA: TGTGCCAGCAGTTTATCCGGGGGTGCGCACTATGGCTACACCTTC
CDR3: CASSLSGGAHYGYTF

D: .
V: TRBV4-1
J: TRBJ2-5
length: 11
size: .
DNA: TGCGCCAGCAGCCAAGCGGAGACCCAGTACTTC
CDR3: CASSQAETQYF

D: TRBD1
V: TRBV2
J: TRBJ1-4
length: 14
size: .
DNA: TGTGCCAGCAGTAACGGGGGGACAGGGACAAAACTGTTTTTT
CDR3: CASSNGGTGTKLFF

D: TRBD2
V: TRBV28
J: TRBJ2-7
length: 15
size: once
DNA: TGTGCCAGCACCAAGGGGACTAGCGGGAGGTACGAGCAGTACTTC
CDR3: CASTKGTSGRYEQYF

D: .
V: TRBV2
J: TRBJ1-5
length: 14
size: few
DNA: TGTGCCAGCAGTGAGCAGGGAAGCAATCAGCCCCAGCATTTT
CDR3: CASSEQGSNQPQHF

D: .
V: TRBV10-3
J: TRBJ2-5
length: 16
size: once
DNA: TGTGCCATCAGTGAGAGGGGGGGGCAGGGACAAGAGACCCAGTACTTC
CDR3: CAISERGGQGQETQYF

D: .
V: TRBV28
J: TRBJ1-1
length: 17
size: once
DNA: TGTGCCAGCAGTCCCTTTCTACCGGGCAGGGAAGGGACTGAAGCTTTCTTT
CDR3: CASSPFLPGREGTEAFF

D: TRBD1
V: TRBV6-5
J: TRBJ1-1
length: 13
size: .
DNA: TGTGCCAGCAACAGGGGGATCAACACTGAAGCTTTCTTT
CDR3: CASNRGINTEAFF

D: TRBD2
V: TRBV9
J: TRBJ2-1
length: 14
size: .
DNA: TGTGCCAGCAGCCGGACTAGCGTTAACAATGAGCAGTTCTTC
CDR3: CASSRTSVNNEQFF

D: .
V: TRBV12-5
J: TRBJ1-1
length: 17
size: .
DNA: TGTGCTAGTGGTTTGGAGTGGGGCAAGGGGCGGGGTACTGAAGCTTTCTTT
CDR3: CASGLEWGKGRGTEAFF

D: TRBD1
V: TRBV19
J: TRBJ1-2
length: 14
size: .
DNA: TGTGCCAGTAGCACAGGGGTGGGGACCTATGGCTACACCTTC
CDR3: CASSTGVGTYGYTF

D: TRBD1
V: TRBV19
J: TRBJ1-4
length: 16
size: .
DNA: TGTGCCAGTAGGACCCGACAGGGGAGGGCTAATGAAAAACTGTTTTTT
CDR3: CASRTRQGRANEKLFF

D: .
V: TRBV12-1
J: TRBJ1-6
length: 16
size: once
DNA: TGTGCCAGCAGCTTGGGGAGGGGCTCCTATAATTCACCCCTCCACTTT
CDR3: CASSLGRGSYNSPLHF

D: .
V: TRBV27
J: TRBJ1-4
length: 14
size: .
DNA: TGTGCCAGCAGTTTATGGCAGGATAATGAAAAACTGTTTTTT
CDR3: CASSLWQDNEKLFF

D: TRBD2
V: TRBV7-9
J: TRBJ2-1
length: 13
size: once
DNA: TGTGCCAGCAGCTTAGCGGGAGGGCCAGTCCCGTTCTTC
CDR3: CASSLAGGPVPFF

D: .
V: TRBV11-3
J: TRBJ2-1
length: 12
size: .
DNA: TGTGCCAGCAGCTCTTGGGAGGCTGAGCAGTTCTTC
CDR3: CASSSWEAEQFF

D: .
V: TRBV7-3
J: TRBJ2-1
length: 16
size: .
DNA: TGTGCCAGCAGCTTGGTTGCCGGGGGGCCGACGAGTGAGCAGTTCTTC
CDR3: CASSLVAGGPTSEQFF

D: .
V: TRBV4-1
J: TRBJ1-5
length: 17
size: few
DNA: TGCGCCAGCAGCCAAGTCCCAGGGAATCTTAACAATCAGCCCCAGCATTTT
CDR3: CASSQVPGNLNNQPQHF

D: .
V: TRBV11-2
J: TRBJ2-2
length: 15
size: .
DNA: TGTGCCAGCAGCCCATTGAGGCGGGACGCCGGGGAGCTGTTTTTT
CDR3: CASSPLRRDAGELFF

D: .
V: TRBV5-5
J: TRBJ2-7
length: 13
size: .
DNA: TGTGCCAGCAACGGGGAGGGGGTCTACGAGCAGTACTTC
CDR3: CASNGEGVYEQYF

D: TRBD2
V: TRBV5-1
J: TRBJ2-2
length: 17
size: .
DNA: TGCGCCAGCAGACTTGGGACTAGCGGGGGGGGCACCGGGGAGCTGTTTTTT
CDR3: CASRLGTSGGGTGELFF

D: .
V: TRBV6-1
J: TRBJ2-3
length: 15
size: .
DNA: TGTGCCAGCAGTGAGGAGCGGACTAGCACAGATACGCAGTATTTT
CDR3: CASSEERTSTDTQYF

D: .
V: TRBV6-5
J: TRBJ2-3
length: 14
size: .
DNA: TGTGCCAGCACCCTCAGTCGGGAGATGGATACGCAGTATTTT
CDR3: CASTLSREMDTQYF

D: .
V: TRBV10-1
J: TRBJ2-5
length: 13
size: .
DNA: TGCGCCAGCAGTTGGGGACAACAAGAGACCCAGTACTTC
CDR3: CASSWGQQETQYF

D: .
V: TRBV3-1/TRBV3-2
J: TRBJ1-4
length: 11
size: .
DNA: TGTGCCAGCAGCACTACGCGGAAACTGTTTTTT
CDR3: CASSTTRKLFF

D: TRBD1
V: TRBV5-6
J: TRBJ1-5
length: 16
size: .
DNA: TGTGCCAGCAGCGCGGGACAGCTGATCGGCAGTCAGCCCCAGCATTTT
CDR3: CASSAGQLIGSQPQHF

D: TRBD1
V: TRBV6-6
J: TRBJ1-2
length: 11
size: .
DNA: TGTGCCAGCAGCCTTGACAGGGGCCGCACCTTC
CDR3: CASSLDRGRTF